Presented here are 28 T cell receptor beta chains from one specimen sequenced in a study of beta chain features in type 1 diabetes. Expressed TCRB transcripts were sequenced because the entire RNA isolate underwent reverse transcription. Some clones are missing from TCRdb's copy, which holds only in-frame ones; the method was immunoSEQ multiplex PCR. This sample has roughly 230,000 clones, with roughly 9.6% found just once. Sequenced material: naive CD4+ T cells from blood. The receptors originated from a woman aged 18-29 years in good health.

This clone was seen more than once but under ten times. This sequence joins TRBV15 and TRBJ2-3; D uncertain. This CDR3 has 14 amino acids. Trimming took 1 base from V and 5 from J, leaving 10 bases between them. The germline V gene encodes CDR1 LNHNV and CDR2 YYDKDF (reference sequence). CDR3 bases: TGTGCCACCAGCAGAGTCCGACTGGGAGATACGCAGTATTTT. Its translation: CATSRVRLGDTQYF. Together with reference TRBV15 and TRBJ2-3, the CDR3 gives the full variable domain: DAMVIQNPRYQVTQFGKPVTLSCSQTLNHNVMYWYQQKSSQAPKLLFHYYDKDFNNEADTPDNFQSRRPNTSFCFLDIRSPGLGDTAMYLCATSRVRLGDTQYFGPGTRLTVL.

Turning to this clone: The germline gene is not matched at one end of the junction; a read error may be the cause. This sequence joins TRBV7-7 and TRBJ2-1; TRBD1 aligns across 9 bases. CDR1 and CDR2 (germline): SSHAT, FNYEAQ (reference sequence). This CDR3 contains 15 residues. CDR3 in amino acids: CASSLDRGPYNEQFF. CDR3 nucleotides: TGTGCTAGCAGCCTGGACAGGGGTCCCTACAATGAGCAGTTCTTC.

This clone was found a few times. The rearrangement links TRBV6-6 to TRBJ2-2; 9 positions agree with TRBD1. From germline, CDR1 is MNHNY and CDR2 SVGAGI (reference sequence). The CDR3 totals 16 residues. After removal of 6 bases from V and 4 bases from J, the junction contained 9 bases not matched to a gene. CDR3 DNA: TGTGCCAGCAGCCGGGGACAGGGAATTGGCACCGGGGAGCTGTTTTTT. It codes for CASSRGQGIGTGELFF.

J is TRBJ1-2 and V is TRBV6-1; D is perhaps TRBD1 (5 bases). This CDR3 has 16 amino acids. Trimming stripped 4 bases from V and 4 bases from J, with 19 bases between. The germline gives CDR1 MNHNS, CDR2 SASEGT. CDR3 protein: CASSGSKRTGSYGYTF. The CDR3 DNA reads as TGTGCCAGCAGTGGGTCCAAGCGTACAGGTTCCTATGGCTACACCTTC.

CDR3 DNA: TGTGCCTGGAGGCCTACTAGCGGGAGACGAGAGACCCAGTACTTC. Encoded protein: CAWRPTSGRRETQYF. V usage is TRBV30 and J usage is TRBJ2-5, with 11 bases fitting TRBD2. The V gene's germline CDR1 is GTSNPN and CDR2 SVGIG (reference sequence). The V gene end was trimmed by 3 bases and the J gene end by 4 bases; junction bases not matched to a gene: 7. The CDR3 spans 15 residues.

CDR3 region: CASGTGPTGNTEAFF. The CDR3 coding sequence is TGTGCTAGTGGTACCGGGCCAACAGGGAACACTGAAGCTTTCTTT. The V call is TRBV12-5, the J call TRBJ1-1, with D perhaps TRBD1 (5 bases). Germline lookup yields CDR1 LGHNT and CDR2 FRNRAP. Trimming removed 5 bases from V and 1 base from J, with 14 bases in between. The length of the CDR3 is 15 residues.

The sample holds a few counts of this clone. This sequence joins TRBV5-1 and TRBJ1-2; D gene ambiguous. The CDR3 length is 15 residues. With 3 bases removed from V and 6 bases from J, the gap between germline ends came to 18 bases. CDR1 SGHRS and CDR2 YFSETQ come from the germline V gene. CDR3 loop: CASSSNGQVVHGYTF. Written as DNA, the CDR3 is TGCGCCAGCAGCTCCAATGGCCAGGTCGTACATGGCTACACCTTC.

CDR3 in DNA: TGCGCCAGCAGCGAGGACTTTCGCACTGAAGCTTTCTTT. Translating it yields CASSEDFRTEAFF. This sequence joins TRBV5-1 and TRBJ1-1, with D hard to call. Deletions cut 4 bases from V and 4 bases from J, with 11 bases between. Germline lookup yields CDR1 SGHRS and CDR2 YFSETQ. CDR3 length equals 13 residues.

The chain is built from TRBV5-1 and TRBJ2-1, with 7 bases aligning to TRBD1. CDR3 length equals 15 residues. CDR1 is SGHRS and CDR2 is YFSETQ in the germline V gene. After removal of 0 bases from V and 4 bases from J, the junction contained 4 bases not matched to a gene. CDR3 sequence: CASSLGGTVYNEQFF. The CDR3 region has the DNA TGCGCCAGCAGCTTGGGTGGGACAGTATACAATGAGCAGTTCTTC.

The CDR3 region is CASSPGGGRVYTEAFF. CDR3 DNA: TGTGCCAGCAGCCCTGGGGGGGGGCGCGTATACACTGAAGCTTTCTTT. This chain joins TRBV5-4 and TRBJ1-1; tentatively, D is TRBD1 (6 bases). The CDR3 is 16 amino acids. Looked up from germline, CDR1 is SGHNT and CDR2 is YYREEE (reference sequence). Trimming took off 4 bases at V and 3 bases at J, with 19 bases between the two ends.

This chain links TRBV19 with TRBJ1-5; unclear D gene. The V end lost 1 base, the J end lost 0 bases, and 4 bases lay between the germline ends. The CDR3 length is 14 residues. Germline CDR1 reads LNHDA; CDR2 reads SQIVND (reference sequence). The chain's CDR3 is CASSIVLSNQPQHF. The CDR3 DNA reads TGTGCCAGTAGTATAGTACTTAGCAATCAGCCCCAGCATTTT.

The chain joins TRBV19 to TRBJ1-4; 7 positions match TRBD1. The CDR3 loop spans 14 amino acids. CDR1 and CDR2 from the germline V gene are LNHDA and SQIVND (reference sequence). Trimming took 7 bases from V and 10 from J; bases not matched to a gene: 12. CDR3 sequence (DNA): TGTGCCAGTACCGCCGGGGACAGAATCTTAAAACTGTTTTTT. Translating it yields CASTAGDRILKLFF.

This clone came up a few times. V usage is TRBV5-1 and J usage is TRBJ2-1; 8 nucleotides agree with TRBD2. Germline V gene lookup returns CDR1 SGHRS and CDR2 YFSETQ. The ends lost 3 bases at V and 6 bases at J; junction bases unmatched: 2. The CDR3 sequence is 13 residues long. The CDR3 sequence is CASSWGTSNEQFF. Written as DNA, the CDR3 is TGCGCCAGCAGCTGGGGGACTAGCAATGAGCAGTTCTTC.

This clone was detected a few times. The V gene is TRBV6-1, the J gene TRBJ1-2; D not certain. The CDR3 has 14 amino acids. Trimming shortened V by 8 bases and J by 0 bases, and 13 bases separated the two germline ends. CDR1 and CDR2 (germline): MNHNS, SASEGT. The CDR3 DNA reads as TGTGCCAGCTCGGAGGGCACCACTAACTATGGCTACACCTTC. Protein sequence: CASSEGTTNYGYTF.

V gene TRBV27 combines with J gene TRBJ2-7; 9 nucleotides agree with TRBD1. Trimming at V came to 6 bases and at J to 6 bases, leaving 6 bases not matched to a gene. The CDR3 has 13 residues. CDR1 is MNHEY and CDR2 is SMNVEV in the germline V gene (reference sequence). DNA of the CDR3: TGTGCCAGCAGACCGGACAGGGGTCGCGAGCAGTACTTC. As protein: CASRPDRGREQYF.

The V call is TRBV19, the J call TRBJ2-1; 7 bases are shared with TRBD2. The CDR3 spans 16 residues. J gave up 3 bases and V 1 base, and 6 bases lay outside the gene matches. The germline gives CDR1 LNHDA, CDR2 SQIVND (reference sequence). Here the CDR3 DNA reads TGTGCCAGTAGTATAGTGGTCCTAGCGGACTACAATGAGCAGTTCTTC. This codes for CASSIVVLADYNEQFF.

This clone was seen more than once but under ten times. The rearrangement uses TRBV30 and TRBJ1-1; D might be TRBD1 (5 bases). The germline V gene has CDR1 GTSNPN and CDR2 SVGIG (reference sequence). V was pared by 1 base and J by 11 bases, with 11 bases between. The CDR3 is made up of 11 amino acids. CDR3 sequence: CAWSAGTTAFF. The CDR3 DNA reads TGTGCCTGGAGTGCCGGGACTACGGCTTTCTTT.

There are a few counts of this clone. The V and J genes are TRBV6-1 and TRBJ2-6; the match to TRBD1 covers 8 bases. The germline CDR1 and CDR2 sequences are MNHNS and SASEGT. With V trimmed by 1 base and J by 4 bases, 3 bases remained unmatched. The CDR3 covers 16 residues. DNA for the CDR3: TGTGCCAGCAGTGAAGGCAGGGGGCTGGGGGCCAACGTCCTGACTTTC. Translated: CASSEGRGLGANVLTF.

Only a few counts were recorded for this clone. The genes are TRBV5-1 and TRBJ2-1; TRBD2 matches 10 bases. The CDR3 spans 16 residues. J was trimmed by 2 bases and V by 6 bases; bases with no gene match: 8. Germline lookup yields CDR1 SGHRS and CDR2 YFSETQ. CDR3 in amino acids: CASMGSGRAAYNEQFF. The CDR3 nucleotides read TGCGCCAGCATGGGGAGCGGGAGGGCCGCCTACAATGAGCAGTTCTTC.

This chain links TRBV7-2 with TRBJ1-5; 7 bases map to TRBD1. CDR1 is SGHTA, CDR2 FQGNSA, per germline. The CDR3 runs to 15 residues. V dropped 5 bases and J dropped 3; count of bases not matched to a gene: 7. CDR3 in DNA: TGTGCCAGCAGCCAACAGGGGCGGGACAATCAGCCCCAGCATTTT. Amino acids: CASSQQGRDNQPQHF.

The chain links TRBV11-2 to TRBJ1-2, with a weak D call TRBD1 (6 bases). Trimming shortened V by 0 bases and J by 4 bases, and 12 bases separated the two germline ends. This CDR3 comprises 15 residues. In germline, CDR1 is SGHAT, CDR2 FQNNGV. The CDR3 here is CASSLEQGAIYGYTF. CDR3 in DNA: TGTGCCAGCAGCTTAGAACAGGGCGCTATCTATGGCTACACCTTC.

The rearrangement joins TRBV6-1 to TRBJ2-3; TRBD2 aligns across 13 bases. The CDR3 runs 16 residues. After removal of 4 bases from V and 6 bases from J, the junction contained 7 bases not matched to a gene. Per the germline V gene, CDR1 is MNHNS and CDR2 is SASEGT. This CDR3 reads CASSALTSGGMDTQYF. For the CDR3, the DNA is TGTGCCAGCAGTGCCTTGACTAGCGGGGGGATGGATACGCAGTATTTT.

There are a few counts of this clone. The chain links TRBV5-4 to TRBJ2-2; TRBD2 agrees at 9 bases. Germline trimming cut 0 bases from V and 7 bases from J; bases unmatched to any gene: 7. The CDR3 has 16 residues. Germline CDR1 SGHNT, CDR2 YYREEE (reference sequence). Here the CDR3 reads CASSLGTSDVVGELFF. The CDR3 DNA reads as TGTGCCAGCAGCTTGGGGACTAGCGACGTGGTCGGGGAGCTGTTTTTT.

This clone was observed a few times. The chain carries TRBV5-1 and TRBJ1-1; perhaps TRBD1 as D (6 bases). Trimming took off 0 bases at V and 7 bases at J, with 10 bases between the two ends. The CDR3 has 13 amino acids. CDR1 is SGHRS and CDR2 is YFSETQ in the germline V gene. The CDR3 sequence is CASSLDQGLEAFF. CDR3 sequence (DNA): TGCGCCAGCAGCTTGGACCAGGGGCTTGAAGCTTTCTTT.

The chain links TRBV11-2 to TRBJ2-1; 9 bases align to TRBD2. Germline V gene data show CDR1 as SGHAT and CDR2 as FQNNGV. The CDR3 is made up of 15 amino acids. V was pared by 3 bases and J by 5 bases, with 5 bases of the junction left unmatched. For the CDR3, the DNA is TGTGCCAGCAGCTTCTCGGCGGGAGGGGACAATGAGCAGTTCTTC. This translates into CASSFSAGGDNEQFF. The variable domain in full, completed from reference TRBV11-2 and TRBJ2-1, reads EAGVAQSPRYKIIEKRQSVAFWCNPISGHATLYWYQQILGQGPKLLIQFQNNGVVDDSQLPKDRFSAERLKGVDSTLKIQPAKLEDSAVYLCASSFSAGGDNEQFFGPGTRLTVL.

Comment on this clone: One end of the junction does not line up with germline, which may come from a read error. J is TRBJ2-1 and V is TRBV2, with 7 bases aligning to TRBD2. The CDR3 contains 15 residues. The germline V gene has CDR1 SNHLY and CDR2 FYNNEI. As DNA, the CDR3 is TGTGCCAGTAGTGGGCCGGGAGGACGGTACAATGAGCAGTTCTTC. Translated: CASSGPGGRYNEQFF.

This clone has only a few counts. The chain couples TRBV30 to TRBJ2-1; 7 bases are a match to TRBD2. Per the germline V gene, CDR1 is GTSNPN and CDR2 is SVGIG (reference sequence). V was clipped by 2 bases and J by 2 bases; unmatched bases: 15. This CDR3 spans 18 amino acids. The CDR3 spells CAWSPLVGAGPTYNEQFF. The CDR3, as DNA: TGTGCCTGGAGTCCCTTGGTGGGAGCGGGGCCGACCTACAATGAGCAGTTCTTC.

This clone was detected a few times. This sequence joins TRBV29-1 and TRBJ2-3; TRBD1 matches at 7 bases. The CDR3 sequence is 14 residues long. Unmatched junction bases numbered 5, after V lost 5 bases and J lost 0 bases. Germline-derived CDR1 and CDR2 are SQVTM and ANQGSEA. The CDR3 spells CSVCEGASTDTQYF. The CDR3 bases are TGCAGCGTTTGTGAGGGGGCGAGCACAGATACGCAGTATTTT.